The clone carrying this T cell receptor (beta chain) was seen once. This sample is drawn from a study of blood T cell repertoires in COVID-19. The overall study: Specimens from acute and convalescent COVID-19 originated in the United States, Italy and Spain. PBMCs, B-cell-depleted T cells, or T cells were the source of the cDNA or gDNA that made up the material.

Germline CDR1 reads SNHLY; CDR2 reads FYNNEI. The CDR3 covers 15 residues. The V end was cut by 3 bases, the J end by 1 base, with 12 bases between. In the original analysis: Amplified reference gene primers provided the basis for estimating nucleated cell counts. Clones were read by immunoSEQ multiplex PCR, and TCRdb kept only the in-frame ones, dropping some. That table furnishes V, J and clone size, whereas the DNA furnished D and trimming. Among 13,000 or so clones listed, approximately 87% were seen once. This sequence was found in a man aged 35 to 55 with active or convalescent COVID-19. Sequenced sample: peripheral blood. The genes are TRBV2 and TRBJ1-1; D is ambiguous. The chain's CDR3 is CASSDPRGPNTEAFF. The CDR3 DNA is TGTGCCAGCAGTGATCCAAGAGGGCCGAACACTGAAGCTTTCTTT.